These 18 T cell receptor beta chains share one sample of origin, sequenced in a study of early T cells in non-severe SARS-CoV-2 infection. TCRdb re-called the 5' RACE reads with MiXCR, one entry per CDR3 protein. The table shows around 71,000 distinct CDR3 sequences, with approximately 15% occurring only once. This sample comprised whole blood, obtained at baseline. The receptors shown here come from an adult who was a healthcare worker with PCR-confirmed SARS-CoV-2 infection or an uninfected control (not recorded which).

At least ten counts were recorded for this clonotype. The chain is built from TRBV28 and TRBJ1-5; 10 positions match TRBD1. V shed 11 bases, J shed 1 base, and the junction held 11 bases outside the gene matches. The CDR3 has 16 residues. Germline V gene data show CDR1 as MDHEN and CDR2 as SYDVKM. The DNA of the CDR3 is TGTGCCGCGGGACAGGGGTTGAAAGGGAGCAATCAGCCCCAGCATTTT. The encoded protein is CAAGQGLKGSNQPQHF.

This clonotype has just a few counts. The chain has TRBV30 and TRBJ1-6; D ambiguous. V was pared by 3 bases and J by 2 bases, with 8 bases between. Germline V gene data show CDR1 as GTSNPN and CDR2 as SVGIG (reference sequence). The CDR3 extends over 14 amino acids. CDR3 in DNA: TGTGCCTGGAGAGACGAACCCTATAATTCACCCCTCCACTTT. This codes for CAWRDEPYNSPLHF.

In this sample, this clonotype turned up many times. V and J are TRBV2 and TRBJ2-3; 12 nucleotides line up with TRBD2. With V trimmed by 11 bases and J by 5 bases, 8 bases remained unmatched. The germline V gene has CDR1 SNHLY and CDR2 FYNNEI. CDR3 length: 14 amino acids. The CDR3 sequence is CAGRLAGDGDTQYF. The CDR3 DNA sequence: TGTGCCGGACGACTAGCGGGAGATGGAGATACGCAGTATTTT.

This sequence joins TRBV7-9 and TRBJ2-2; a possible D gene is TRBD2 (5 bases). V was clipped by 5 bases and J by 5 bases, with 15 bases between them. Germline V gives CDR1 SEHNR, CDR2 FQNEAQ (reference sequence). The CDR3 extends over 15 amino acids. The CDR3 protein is CASSRQATGTGELFF. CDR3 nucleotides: TGTGCCAGCAGCAGGCAGGCCACGGGGACCGGGGAGCTGTTTTTT.

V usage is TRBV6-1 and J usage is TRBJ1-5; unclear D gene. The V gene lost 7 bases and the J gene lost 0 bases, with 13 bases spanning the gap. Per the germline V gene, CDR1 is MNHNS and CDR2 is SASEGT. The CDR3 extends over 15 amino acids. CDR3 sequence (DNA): TGTGCCAGCAATGCCCCCGACTCTAGCAATCAGCCCCAGCATTTT. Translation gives CASNAPDSSNQPQHF.

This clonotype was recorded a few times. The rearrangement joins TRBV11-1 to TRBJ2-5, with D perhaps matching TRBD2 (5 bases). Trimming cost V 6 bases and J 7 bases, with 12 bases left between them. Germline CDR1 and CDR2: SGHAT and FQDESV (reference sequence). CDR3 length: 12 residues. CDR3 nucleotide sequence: TGTGCCAGCAGGGGGTTCCGGGGGACCCAGTACTTC. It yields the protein CASRGFRGTQYF.

The CDR3 DNA is TGTGCCAGCAGTTTATACGGACTAGCGGTGACCTCCTACAATGAGCAGTTCTTC. It specifies CASSLYGLAVTSYNEQFF. The genes are TRBV27 and TRBJ2-1; TRBD2 matches 10 bases. The CDR3 has 18 residues. Germline V gene data show CDR1 as MNHEY and CDR2 as SMNVEV (reference sequence). V trimming: 1 base; J trimming: 0 bases; junction bases outside the gene matches: 6.

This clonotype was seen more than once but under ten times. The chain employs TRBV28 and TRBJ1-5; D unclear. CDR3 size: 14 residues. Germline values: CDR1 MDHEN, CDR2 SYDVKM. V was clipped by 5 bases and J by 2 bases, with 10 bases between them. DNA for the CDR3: TGTGCCAGCAGTATAGAGCAGGGCAATCAGCCCCAGCATTTT. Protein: CASSIEQGNQPQHF.

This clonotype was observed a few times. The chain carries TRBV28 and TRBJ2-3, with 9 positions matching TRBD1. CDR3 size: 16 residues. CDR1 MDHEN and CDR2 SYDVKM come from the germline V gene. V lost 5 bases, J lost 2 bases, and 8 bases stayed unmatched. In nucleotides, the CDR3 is TGTGCCAGCAGTCTCCTGACAGGGGGGCCCACAGATACGCAGTATTTT. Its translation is CASSLLTGGPTDTQYF.

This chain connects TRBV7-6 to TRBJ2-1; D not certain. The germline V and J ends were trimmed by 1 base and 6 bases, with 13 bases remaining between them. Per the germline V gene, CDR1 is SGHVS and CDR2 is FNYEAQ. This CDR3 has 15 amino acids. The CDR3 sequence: CASSLDPLRGNEQFF. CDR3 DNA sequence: TGTGCCAGCAGCTTAGACCCTCTGAGAGGCAATGAGCAGTTCTTC.

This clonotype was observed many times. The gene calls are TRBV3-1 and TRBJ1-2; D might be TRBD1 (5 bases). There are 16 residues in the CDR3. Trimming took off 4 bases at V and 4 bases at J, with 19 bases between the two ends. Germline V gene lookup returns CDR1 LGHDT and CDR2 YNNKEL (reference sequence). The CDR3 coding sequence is TGTGCCAGCAGCCCTTGGGGCCTAGGATCTGTCTATGGCTACACCTTC. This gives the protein CASSPWGLGSVYGYTF.

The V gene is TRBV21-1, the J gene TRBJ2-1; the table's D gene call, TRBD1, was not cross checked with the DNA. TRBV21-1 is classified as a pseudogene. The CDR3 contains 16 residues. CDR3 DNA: TGTGCCAGCAGCGCTGTTACCGGGACCAACTACAATGAGCAGTTCTTC. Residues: CASSAVTGTNYNEQFF.

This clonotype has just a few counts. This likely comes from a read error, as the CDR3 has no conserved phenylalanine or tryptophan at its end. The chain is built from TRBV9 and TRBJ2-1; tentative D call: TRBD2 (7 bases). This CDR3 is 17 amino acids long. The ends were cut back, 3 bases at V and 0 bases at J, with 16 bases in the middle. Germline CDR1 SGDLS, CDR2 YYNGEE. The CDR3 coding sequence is TGTGCCAGCAGCGCCGAGGGGGGCGGGAGCTCCTACAATGAGCAGTTCTTG. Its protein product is CASSAEGGGSSYNEQFL.

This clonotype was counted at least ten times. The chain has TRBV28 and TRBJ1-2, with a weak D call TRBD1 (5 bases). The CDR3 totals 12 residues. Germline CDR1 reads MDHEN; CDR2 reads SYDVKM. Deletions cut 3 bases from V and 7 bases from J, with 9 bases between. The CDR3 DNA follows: TGTGCCAGCAGTTTGGGGGTACGTGGCTACACCTTC. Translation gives CASSLGVRGYTF.

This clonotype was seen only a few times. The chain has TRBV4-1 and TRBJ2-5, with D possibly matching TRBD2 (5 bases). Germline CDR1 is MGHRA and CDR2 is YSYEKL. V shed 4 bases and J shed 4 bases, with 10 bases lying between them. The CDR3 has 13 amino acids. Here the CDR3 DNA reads TGCGCCAGCAGCCCGGACTGGGCAGAGACCCAGTACTTC. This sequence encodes CASSPDWAETQYF.

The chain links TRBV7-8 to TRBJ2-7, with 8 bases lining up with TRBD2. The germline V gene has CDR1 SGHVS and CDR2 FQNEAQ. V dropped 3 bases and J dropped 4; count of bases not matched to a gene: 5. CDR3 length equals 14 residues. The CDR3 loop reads CASSFGAGVYEQYF. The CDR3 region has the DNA TGTGCCAGCAGCTTCGGAGCGGGAGTTTACGAGCAGTACTTC.

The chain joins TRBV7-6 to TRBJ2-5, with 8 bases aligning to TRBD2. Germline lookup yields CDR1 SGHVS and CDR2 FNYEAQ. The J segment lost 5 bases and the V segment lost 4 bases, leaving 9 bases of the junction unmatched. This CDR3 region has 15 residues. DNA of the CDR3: TGTGCCAGCAGCTCCAGCGGGAGAGGGGAGGAGACCCAGTACTTC. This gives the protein CASSSSGRGEETQYF.

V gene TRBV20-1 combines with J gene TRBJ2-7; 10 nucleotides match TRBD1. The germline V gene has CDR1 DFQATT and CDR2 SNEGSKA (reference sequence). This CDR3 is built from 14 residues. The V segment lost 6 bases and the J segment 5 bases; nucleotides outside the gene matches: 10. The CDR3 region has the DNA TGCAGTGCGCTCCGGGACAGGGGCGTCCACGAGCAGTACTTC. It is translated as CSALRDRGVHEQYF.